What follows is one T cell receptor beta chain and its context. Its antigen is unknown. CDR3 length: 13 residues. Trimming took off 5 bases at V and 4 bases at J, with 9 bases between the two ends. Germline lookup yields CDR1 MGHDK and CDR2 SYGVNS. TCRdb's table, derived via immunoSEQ multiplex PCR, lists solely in-frame clones and lacks some. In the table there are 100,000 to 150,000 clones, roughly 88% of which are singletons. This specimen belongs to a study of T cell responses to AZD1222 COVID-19 vaccine. General study points: Within unmutated variant regions lay the reported targets of nearly half of spike-specific TCRs.

Material: peripheral blood, obtained on day 0 of AZD1222 vaccination. The chain couples TRBV25-1 to TRBJ1-3; D is possibly TRBD1 (5 bases). This TCR derives from an adult in good health. The CDR3 sequence is CASSPEGGNTIYF. In DNA form, the CDR3 reads TGTGCCAGCAGTCCCGAGGGGGGAAACACCATATATTTT.